This TCR beta chain originates from a study of human T cells and chemical hapten exposure. Study information: On the upper back, patch tests were applied with 0.01% DPC and read at 6 days.

Noted time point: pre-sensitization, week 0. Specified treatment: therapeutic diphenylcyclopropenone sensitization with weekly scalp DPC. Those who donated were patients with alopecia, 18 to 70 years of age, and suitable for DPC. Under the authors' procedure: Ranging from roughly 23,224 to 750,000, TCR counts per sample had a median value of around 100,000. Using its own MiXCR run on the RACE reads, TCRdb lists one record per CDR3 protein. The V and J calls were not made by the authors but by TCRdb's processing. The sample has about 180,000 distinct CDR3 sequences; roughly 30% are singletons. The CDR3 loop spans 11 amino acids. Trimming cost V 2 bases and J 6 bases, with 6 bases left between them. Germline V gene lookup returns CDR1 DFQATT and CDR2 SNEGSKA (reference sequence). Study-wide findings and caveats: Every donor had alopecia, and their immune response may therefore differ from healthy people's.

Comment on this clonotype: Its antigen is as yet unknown.

The TCR was taken from a woman in her 30s with alopecia areata. Some clones in this sample may be carry-over from other donors' samples. The rearrangement joins TRBV20-1 to TRBJ2-3, with D hard to call. This specimen was whole blood, taken in connection with sensitization to the hapten diphenylcyclopropenone (DPC). CDR3 sequence reads: CSARLGDTQYF. DNA of the CDR3: TGCAGTGCTAGACTAGGGGATACGCAGTATTTT.